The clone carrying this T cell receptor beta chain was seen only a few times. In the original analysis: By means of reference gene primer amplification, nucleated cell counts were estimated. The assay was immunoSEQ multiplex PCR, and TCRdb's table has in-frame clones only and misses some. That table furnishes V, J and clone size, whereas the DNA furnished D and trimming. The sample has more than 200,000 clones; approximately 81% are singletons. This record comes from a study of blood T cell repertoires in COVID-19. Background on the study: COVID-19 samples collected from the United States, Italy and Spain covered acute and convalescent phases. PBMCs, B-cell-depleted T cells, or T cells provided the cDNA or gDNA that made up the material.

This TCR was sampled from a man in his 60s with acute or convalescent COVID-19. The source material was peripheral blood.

The CDR3 region is CASGLGRVYTEAFF. For the CDR3, the DNA is TGTGCTAGTGGTTTGGGGAGGGTGTACACTGAAGCTTTCTTT. The V call is TRBV12-5, the J call TRBJ1-1; D gene ambiguous. The CDR3 spans 14 residues. Per germline, CDR1 LGHNT and CDR2 FRNRAP. Trimming removed 1 base from V and 3 bases from J, with 9 bases in between.